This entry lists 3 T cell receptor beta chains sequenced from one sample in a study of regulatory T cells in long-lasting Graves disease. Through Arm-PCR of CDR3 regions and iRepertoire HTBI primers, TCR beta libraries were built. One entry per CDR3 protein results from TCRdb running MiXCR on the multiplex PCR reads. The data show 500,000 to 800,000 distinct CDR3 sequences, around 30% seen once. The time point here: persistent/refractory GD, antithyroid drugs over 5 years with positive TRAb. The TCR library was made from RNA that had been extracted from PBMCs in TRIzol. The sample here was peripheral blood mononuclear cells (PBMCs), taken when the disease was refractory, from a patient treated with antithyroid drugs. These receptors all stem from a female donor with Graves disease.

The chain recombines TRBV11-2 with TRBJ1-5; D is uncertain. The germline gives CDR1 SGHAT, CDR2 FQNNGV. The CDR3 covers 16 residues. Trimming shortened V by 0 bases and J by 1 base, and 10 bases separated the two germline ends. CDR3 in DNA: TGTGCCAGCAGCTTAGATGGGGTTTGGAGCAATCAGCCCCAGCATTTT. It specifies CASSLDGVWSNQPQHF.

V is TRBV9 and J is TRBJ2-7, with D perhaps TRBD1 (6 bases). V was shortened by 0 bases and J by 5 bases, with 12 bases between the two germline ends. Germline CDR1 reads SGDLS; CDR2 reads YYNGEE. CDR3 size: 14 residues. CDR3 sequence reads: CASSVEGVLDEQYF. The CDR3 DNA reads TGTGCCAGCAGCGTAGAGGGGGTCCTGGACGAGCAGTACTTC.

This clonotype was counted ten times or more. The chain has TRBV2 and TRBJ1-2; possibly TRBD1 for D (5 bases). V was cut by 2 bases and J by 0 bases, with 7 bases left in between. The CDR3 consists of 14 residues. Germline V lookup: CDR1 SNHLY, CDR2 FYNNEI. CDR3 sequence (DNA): TGTGCCAGCAGTGAACAGGGAACTAACTATGGCTACACCTTC. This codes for CASSEQGTNYGYTF. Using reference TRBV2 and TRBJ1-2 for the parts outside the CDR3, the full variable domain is EPEVTQTPSHQVTQMGQEVILRCVPISNHLYFYWYRQILGQKVEFLVSFYNNEISEKSEIFDDQFSVERPDGSNFTLKIRSTKLEDSAMYFCASSEQGTNYGYTFGSGTRLTVV.